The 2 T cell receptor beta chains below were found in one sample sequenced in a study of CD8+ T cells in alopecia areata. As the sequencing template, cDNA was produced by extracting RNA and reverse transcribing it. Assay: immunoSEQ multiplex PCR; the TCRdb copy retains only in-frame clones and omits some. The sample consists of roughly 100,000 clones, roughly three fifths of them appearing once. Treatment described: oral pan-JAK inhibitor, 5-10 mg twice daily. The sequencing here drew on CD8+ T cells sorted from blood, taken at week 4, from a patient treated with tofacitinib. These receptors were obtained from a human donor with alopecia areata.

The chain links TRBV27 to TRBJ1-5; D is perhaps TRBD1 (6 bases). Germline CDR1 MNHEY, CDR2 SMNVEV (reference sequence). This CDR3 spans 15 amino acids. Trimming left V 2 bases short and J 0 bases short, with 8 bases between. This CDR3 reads CASSLGGNSNQPQHF. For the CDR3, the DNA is TGTGCCAGCAGTTTAGGGGGCAATAGCAATCAGCCCCAGCATTTT.

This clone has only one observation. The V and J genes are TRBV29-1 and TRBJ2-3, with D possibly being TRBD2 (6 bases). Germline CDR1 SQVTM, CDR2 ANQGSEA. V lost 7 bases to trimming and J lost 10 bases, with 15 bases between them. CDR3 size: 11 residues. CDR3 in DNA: TGCAGCGCCGTGGACTATCTAGCGCAGTATTTT. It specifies CSAVDYLAQYF.